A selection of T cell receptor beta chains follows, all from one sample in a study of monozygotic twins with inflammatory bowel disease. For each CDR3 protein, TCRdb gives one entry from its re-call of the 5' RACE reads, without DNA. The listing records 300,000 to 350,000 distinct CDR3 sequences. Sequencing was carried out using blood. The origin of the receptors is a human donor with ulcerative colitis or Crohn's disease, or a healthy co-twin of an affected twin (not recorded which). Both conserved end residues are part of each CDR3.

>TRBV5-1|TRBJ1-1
CATPPESSPWNTEAFF
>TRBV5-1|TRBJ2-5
CASSQGLSQETQYF
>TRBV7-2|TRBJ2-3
CASSFRPGLVPTDTQYF
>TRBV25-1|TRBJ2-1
CASSSRLGGDFNEQFF
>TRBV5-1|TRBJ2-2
CASSTLGGDNTGELFF
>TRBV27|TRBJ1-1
CASSVQGGTEAFF
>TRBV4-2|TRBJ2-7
CASSQVGTSLYEQYF
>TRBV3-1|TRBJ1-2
CASSPIGTGGHGYTF
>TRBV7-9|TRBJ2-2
CASSRTSGHTGELFF
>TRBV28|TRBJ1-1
CASSFKQGLGNTEAFF
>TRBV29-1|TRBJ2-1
CSVAGRDEQFF
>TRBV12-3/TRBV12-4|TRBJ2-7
CASRPTGGYEQYF
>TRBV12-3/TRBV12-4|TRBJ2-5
CASTKKGLATAETQYF
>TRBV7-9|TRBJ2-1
CASSSTKDGEQFF
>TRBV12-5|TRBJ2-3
CASTQVDSVTDTQYF
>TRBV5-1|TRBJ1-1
CASLRLEGMHTEAFF
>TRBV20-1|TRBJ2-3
CSATDRGTDTQYF
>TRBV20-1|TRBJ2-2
CSADYTSSSNTGELFF
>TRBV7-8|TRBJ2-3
CASSLDLPSGSTDTQYF
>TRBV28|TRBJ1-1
CASSLSTDRRTFF
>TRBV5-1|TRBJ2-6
CASSSSPDWANVLTF
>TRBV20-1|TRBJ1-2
CSASPPGQGDGYTF
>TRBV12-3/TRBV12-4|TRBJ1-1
CASSTGRGATEAFF
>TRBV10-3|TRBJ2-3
CAISGTSGSPGDTQYF
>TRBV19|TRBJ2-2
CASTIRGRGTGELFF